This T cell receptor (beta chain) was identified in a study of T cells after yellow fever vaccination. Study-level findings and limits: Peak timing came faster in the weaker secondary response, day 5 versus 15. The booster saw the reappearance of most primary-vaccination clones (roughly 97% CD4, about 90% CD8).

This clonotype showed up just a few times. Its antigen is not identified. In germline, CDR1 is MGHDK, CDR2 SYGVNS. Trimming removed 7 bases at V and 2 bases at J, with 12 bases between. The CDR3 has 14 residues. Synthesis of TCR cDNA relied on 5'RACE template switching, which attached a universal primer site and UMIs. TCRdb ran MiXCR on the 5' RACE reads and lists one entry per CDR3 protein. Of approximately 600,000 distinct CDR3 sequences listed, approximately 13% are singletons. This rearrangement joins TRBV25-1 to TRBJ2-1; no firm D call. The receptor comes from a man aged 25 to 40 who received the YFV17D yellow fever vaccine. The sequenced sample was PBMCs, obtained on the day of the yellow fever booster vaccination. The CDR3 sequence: CASIGRMAYNEQFF. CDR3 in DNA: TGTGCCAGCATAGGACGGATGGCCTACAATGAGCAGTTCTTC.